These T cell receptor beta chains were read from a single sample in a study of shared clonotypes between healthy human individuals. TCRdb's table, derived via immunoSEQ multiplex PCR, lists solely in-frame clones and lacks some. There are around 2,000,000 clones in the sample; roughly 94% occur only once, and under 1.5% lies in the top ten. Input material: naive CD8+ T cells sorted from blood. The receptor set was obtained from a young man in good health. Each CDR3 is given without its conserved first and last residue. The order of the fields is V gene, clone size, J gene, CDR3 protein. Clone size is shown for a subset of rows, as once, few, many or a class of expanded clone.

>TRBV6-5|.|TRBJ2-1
ASSYSGGSSYNEQF
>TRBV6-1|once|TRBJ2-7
ASSEVRGLGYEQY
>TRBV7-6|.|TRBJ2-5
ASIPSWTQETQY
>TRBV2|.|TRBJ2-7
ASDIEDSSYEQY
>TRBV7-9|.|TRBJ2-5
ASSIPGLAEETQY
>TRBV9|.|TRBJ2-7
ASSVGTGLSYEQY
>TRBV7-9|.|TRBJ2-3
ASSFVQGGDTQY
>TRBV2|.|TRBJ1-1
ASSLEGAF
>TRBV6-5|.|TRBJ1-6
ASSWSTGTNSPLH
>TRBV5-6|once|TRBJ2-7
ASSPGEAYEQY
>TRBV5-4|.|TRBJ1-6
ASSEGQGNSPLH
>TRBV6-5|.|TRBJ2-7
ASSYSGRAYEQY
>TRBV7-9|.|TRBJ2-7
ASSLASRDEQY
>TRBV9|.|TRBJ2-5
ASSVAMTGGPQETQY
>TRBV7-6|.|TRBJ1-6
ASSLDGLGNSPLH
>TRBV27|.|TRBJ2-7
ASSSADGGPSSYEQY
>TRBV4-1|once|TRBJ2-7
ASSQVSADHSYEQY
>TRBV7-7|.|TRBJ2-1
ASSLDRSTYNEQF
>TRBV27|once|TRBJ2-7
ASSLSISRVREQY
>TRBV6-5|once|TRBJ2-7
ASSYTFSLGEQY
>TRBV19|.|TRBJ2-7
ASSQQGYEQY
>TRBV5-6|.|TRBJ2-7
ASSPTGSYEQY
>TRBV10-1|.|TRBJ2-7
ASSDRDNEQY
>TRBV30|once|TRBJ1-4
AWSVKAGGSEKLF